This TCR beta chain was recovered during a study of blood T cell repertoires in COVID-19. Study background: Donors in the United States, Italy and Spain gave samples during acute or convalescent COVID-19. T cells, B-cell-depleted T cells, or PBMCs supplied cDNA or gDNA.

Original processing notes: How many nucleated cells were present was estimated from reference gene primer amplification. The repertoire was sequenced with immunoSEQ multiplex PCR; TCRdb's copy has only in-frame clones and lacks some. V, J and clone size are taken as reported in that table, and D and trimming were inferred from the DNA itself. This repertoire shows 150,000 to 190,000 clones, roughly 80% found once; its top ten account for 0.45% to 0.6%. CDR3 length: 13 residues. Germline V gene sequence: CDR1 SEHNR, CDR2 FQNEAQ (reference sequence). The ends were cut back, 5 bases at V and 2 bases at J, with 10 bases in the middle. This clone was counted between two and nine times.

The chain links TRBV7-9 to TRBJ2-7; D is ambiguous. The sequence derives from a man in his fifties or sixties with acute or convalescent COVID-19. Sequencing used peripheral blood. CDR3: CASSLNSPYEQYF. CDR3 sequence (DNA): TGTGCCAGCAGCCTGAACTCCCCCTACGAGCAGTACTTC.